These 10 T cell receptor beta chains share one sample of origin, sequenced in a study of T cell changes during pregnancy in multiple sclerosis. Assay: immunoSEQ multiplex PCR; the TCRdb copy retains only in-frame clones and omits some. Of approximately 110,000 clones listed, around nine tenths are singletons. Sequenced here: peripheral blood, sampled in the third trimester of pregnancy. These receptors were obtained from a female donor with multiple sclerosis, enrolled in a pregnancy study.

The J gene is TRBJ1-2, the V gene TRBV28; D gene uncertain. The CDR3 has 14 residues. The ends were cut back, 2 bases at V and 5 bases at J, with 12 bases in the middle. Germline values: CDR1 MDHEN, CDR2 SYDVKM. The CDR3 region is CASSLVGVGYGYTF. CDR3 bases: TGTGCCAGCAGTTTAGTGGGAGTTGGGTATGGCTACACCTTC.

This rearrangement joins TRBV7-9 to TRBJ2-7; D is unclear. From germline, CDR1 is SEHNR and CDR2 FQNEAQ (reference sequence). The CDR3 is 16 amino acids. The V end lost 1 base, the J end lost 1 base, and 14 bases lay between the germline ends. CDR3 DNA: TGTGCCAGCAGCTTAGAGGCACAGAGAGCTTCCTACGAGCAGTACTTC. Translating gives CASSLEAQRASYEQYF.

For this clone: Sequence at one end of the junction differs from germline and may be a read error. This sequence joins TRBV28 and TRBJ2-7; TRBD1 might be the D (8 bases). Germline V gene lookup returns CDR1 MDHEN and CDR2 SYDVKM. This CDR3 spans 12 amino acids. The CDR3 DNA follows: TGTGCCAGCACCACAGGGGGGGCCCTCGTCGACTTC. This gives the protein CASTTGGALVDF.

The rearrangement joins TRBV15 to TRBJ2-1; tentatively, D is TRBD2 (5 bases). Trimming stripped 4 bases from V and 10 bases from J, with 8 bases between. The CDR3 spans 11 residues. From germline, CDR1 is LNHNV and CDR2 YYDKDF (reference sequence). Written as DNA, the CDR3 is TGTGCCACCAGCATACTAGGGGAGCAGTTCTTC. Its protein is CATSILGEQFF.

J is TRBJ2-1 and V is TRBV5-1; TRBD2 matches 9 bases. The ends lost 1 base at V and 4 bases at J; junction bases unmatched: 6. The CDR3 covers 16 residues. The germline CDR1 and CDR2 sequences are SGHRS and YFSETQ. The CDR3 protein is CASSLNGAGGYNEQFF. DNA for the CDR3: TGCGCCAGCAGCTTGAACGGGGCGGGAGGGTACAATGAGCAGTTCTTC.

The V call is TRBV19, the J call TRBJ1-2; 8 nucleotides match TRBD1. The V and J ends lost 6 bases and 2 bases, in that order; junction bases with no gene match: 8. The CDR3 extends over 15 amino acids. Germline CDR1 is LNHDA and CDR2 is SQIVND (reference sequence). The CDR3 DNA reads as TGTGCCAGTAGCCTTCGGACAGGGCAAAACTATGGCTACACCTTC. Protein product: CASSLRTGQNYGYTF.

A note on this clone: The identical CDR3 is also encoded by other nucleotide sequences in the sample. The CDR3, as DNA: TGTGCCAGCAGCGTAGGCGCAAGCTCCTACAATGAGCAGTTCTTC. It is translated as CASSVGASSYNEQFF. V is TRBV9 and J is TRBJ2-1; no firm D call. Trimming removed 0 bases from V and 0 bases from J, with 7 bases in between. CDR1 and CDR2 (germline): SGDLS, YYNGEE. This CDR3 region has 15 residues.

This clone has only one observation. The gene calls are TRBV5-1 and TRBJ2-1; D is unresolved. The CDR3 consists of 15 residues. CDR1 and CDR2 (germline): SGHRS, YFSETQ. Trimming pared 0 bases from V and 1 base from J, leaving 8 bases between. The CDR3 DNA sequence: TGCGCCAGCAGCTTGGACAGTATATCCTACAATGAGCAGTTCTTC. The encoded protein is CASSLDSISYNEQFF. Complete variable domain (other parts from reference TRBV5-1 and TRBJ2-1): KAGVTQTPRYLIKTRGQQVTLSCSPISGHRSVSWYQQTPGQGLQFLFEYFSETQRNKGNFPGRFSGRQFSNSRSEMNVSTLELGDSALYLCASSLDSISYNEQFFGPGTRLTVL.

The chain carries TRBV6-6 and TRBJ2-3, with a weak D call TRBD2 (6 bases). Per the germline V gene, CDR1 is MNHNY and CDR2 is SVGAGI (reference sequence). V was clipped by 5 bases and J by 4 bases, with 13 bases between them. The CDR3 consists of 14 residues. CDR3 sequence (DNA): TGTGCCAGCAGTCGACTAGTCGATTCAGATACGCAGTATTTT. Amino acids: CASSRLVDSDTQYF.

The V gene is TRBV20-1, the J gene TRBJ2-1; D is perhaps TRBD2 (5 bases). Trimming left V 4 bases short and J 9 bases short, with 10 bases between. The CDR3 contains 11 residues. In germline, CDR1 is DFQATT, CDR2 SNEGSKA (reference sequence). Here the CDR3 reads CSATRAGEQFF. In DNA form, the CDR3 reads TGCAGTGCTACACGGGCGGGTGAGCAGTTCTTC.